This record looks at one T cell receptor (beta chain) sequence and its context. The table came from immunoSEQ multiplex PCR; TCRdb's copy has only in-frame clones and leaves some out. The data contain roughly 160,000 clones, 87% of them singletons. The data stem from a study of blood T cell repertoires in COVID-19. Turning to the study itself: Specimens from acute and convalescent COVID-19 originated in the United States, Italy and Spain.

Material for sequencing was peripheral blood. This TCR came from a woman aged 60 to 75 who had recovered from COVID-19.

In DNA, the CDR3 is TGTGCCAGCAGCCAAGATGAGGACACCTATCAGCCCCAGCATTTT. Protein sequence: CASSQDEDTYQPQHF. The V call is TRBV4-2, the J call TRBJ1-5; a possible D gene is TRBD1 (5 bases). The ends were cut back, 0 bases at V and 5 bases at J, with 11 bases in the middle. CDR1 LGHNA and CDR2 YNFKEQ come from the germline V gene. This CDR3 spans 15 amino acids.